This T cell receptor (beta chain) was observed in a study of stem cell transplantation in POMP-related autoinflammatory disease. Overall study: Neutrophil and platelet engraftment from the graft donor was 100% through one year after transplant. Study findings and constraints: A trend toward lower repertoire diversity and greater clonality appeared in every analyzed T-cell subset of PRAID patients.

This clone appeared once. Its antigen is undetermined. PRAID combined immunodeficiency and autoinflammation. Only in-frame clones appear in the TCRdb table, and some are missing; sequencing was by immunoSEQ multiplex PCR. The sample has 7,500 to 10,000 clones, about 90% seen once. Germline V gene data show CDR1 as SGHNT and CDR2 as YYREEE (reference sequence). V was trimmed by 3 bases and J by 5 bases, leaving 14 bases between them. The CDR3 has 14 residues. Here the sequenced sample was CD8+ T cells from PBMCs, taken after stem cell transplantation. The chain combines TRBV5-4 with TRBJ1-1, with D possibly being TRBD1 (5 bases). The source of this sequence is a human patient with POMP-related autoinflammation and immune dysregulation (PRAID). Some T cells may be transferred from the graft donor. The CDR3 bases are TGTGCCAGCAGCTCTCCGGACATTTGGACTGAAGCTTTCTTT. Translation gives CASSSPDIWTEAFF.